Reported below is one TCR beta chain. There is no known antigen for this receptor. Just one base apart from a much larger clone, this may be a read error. Using a constant-region primer and ProtoScript II reverse transcriptase, TCRbeta-specific cDNA was reverse-transcribed from 450 to 650 ng total RNA. Construction of the TCRbeta libraries relied on three nested rounds of multiplex PCR, following a slightly modified ARM-PCR procedure. Sample barcodes and Illumina adapters were added in a final 25-cycle PCR using Deep VentR polymerase. Before sequencing, amplicons between 200 and 500 bp were purified from gel using a QIAquick gel extraction kit. The TCRbeta amplicons were sequenced with 250-bp paired-end reads on an Illumina HiSeq 2500. In the paper's pipeline: To recover full CDR3 sequences, reads were quality-trimmed using Trimmomatic v0.33 and paired reads were then merged using FLASH v1.2.11. V, D and J germline segments were assigned to the rearranged TCRbeta sequences using MiGEC v1.2.1b. Clonotype statistics and Shannon-Wiener diversity indices were calculated with VDJtools v1.0.0. To cut down on sampling bias, every analysis after diversity analysis relied on just the 250 most abundant clonotypes from each sample. TCRdb reran the public reads through fastp at Q25 and MiXCR, keeping productive beta chains. CDR3 protein duplicates are merged, each entry listing the most common genes and DNA. V and J calls and clone size were set by TCRdb, not the authors. In all, the sample holds some 94,000 distinct CDR3 sequences, and roughly 69% of those were seen once. The ten biggest clones cover around 9.1% of the sample.

This entry belongs to a study of tumor-infiltrating lymphocytes in primary liver carcinoma (dated by TCRdb to the late 2010s). For the wider study: Of the five patients (three men and two women, aged 30 to 69 years), four had hepatocellular carcinoma and one had combined HCC and intrahepatic cholangiocarcinoma. The five patients had tumors of stage T1-T3 N0M0, with maximum diameters ranging from roughly 4.2 to 10 cm. A total of 35 specimens from 5 patients underwent TCRbeta repertoire sequencing, comprising 25 tumor regions, 5 adjacent noncancerous liver tissues and 5 peripheral blood samples. Roughly 3.65 to 7.13 million productive TCRbeta reads were obtained per sample, and no significant difference in read depth was found between tissue types. Repertoires from technical replicates were highly reproducible, with mean shared-clone rates about 0.86 and correlation coefficients above 0.98. For each liver tumor, the study sampled five regions along with adjacent normal tissue and blood, and applied TCRbeta repertoire sequencing, expression microarrays and whole-exome sequencing. Agilent mRNA microarray profiling was performed on the roughly 25 tumor region samples to relate TCRbeta repertoire diversity to the local molecular phenotype.

The full study reports these points: The study included only four to six patients, and the authors note findings should be validated in a larger study. Because only the TCR beta chain was sequenced and unpaired alpha chains were not captured, true repertoire diversity is likely underestimated. Bulk unsorted samples precluded comparing CD4+ and CD8+ T cell repertoires. The top 250 clones made up a significantly larger repertoire fraction in tumors than in blood (p = 0.039). Pairs of tumor regions showed greater repertoire overlap (mean about 36%) than tumor-adjacent pairs (approximately 17%) or tumor-blood pairs (around 15%), which is consistent with antigen-driven expansion. Only about 7.5-25% of top clones were found in all five regions of a tumor, suggesting spatial heterogeneity of tumor-infiltrating T cells.

Without any cell sorting, total RNA and DNA were extracted together from around 18-30 mg of bulk tissue using the AllPrep DNA/RNA mini kit. Between November 2015 and 2016, roughly 5 patients in China with histopathologically diagnosed primary liver carcinoma had their tumors surgically resected. At the time of sampling, the patients had chronic HBV infection and had not received any treatment. Each tumor was sampled at five spatially separated regions: the superior, inferior, left-lateral and right-lateral poles and the tumor centre. According to histology, viable tumor cells made up more than 75% of every tumor sample. Pieces of fresh tumor and adjacent tissue were cut in half, with one half kept in RNAlater at -80 degrees C and the other half sent for histology. The TCR originated in a woman aged 60-75 years with primary liver carcinoma and hepatitis B virus infection. Sequenced input: liver tumor tissue from sampling region 5. In the paper's terms, the cell subset or site label means: tumor region T5, tumor centre.

The CDR3 sequence is CASSQVVTAGELFF. The DNA is as follows: TGTGCCAGCAGCCAAGTAGTAACGGCCGGGGAGCTGTTTTTT. Here the chain combines TRBV14 and TRBJ2-2, with no confidently assigned D gene. V drops 1 base and J drops 6 bases, leaving 9 bases in between. From the cysteine through the phenylalanine, the CDR3 covers 14 amino acids. Of the read, only the CDR3 DNA is kept; its 42 bases are in frame from base 1. The germline V gene yields SGHDN for CDR1 and FVKESK for CDR2.